The source of this TCR beta chain is a study of shared clonotypes between healthy human individuals. Trimming took off 0 bases at V and 8 bases at J, with 14 bases between the two ends. CDR3 size: 15 residues. CDR1 is SGHDN, CDR2 FVKESK, per germline. Measured with immunoSEQ multiplex PCR; TCRdb has only the in-frame clones, and not every one. The sample records 450,000 to 500,000 clones, around 85% being singletons. Sequenced material: PBMCs. The sequence derives from a woman in her 40s in good health. Some clones in this sample may be carry-over from other donors' samples. The chain carries TRBV14 and TRBJ2-1; the D is unclear. The CDR3 DNA reads TGTGCCAGCAGCCAAGATCGAGGCTGGGTGGATGAGCAGTTCTTC. Its translation: CASSQDRGWVDEQFF.